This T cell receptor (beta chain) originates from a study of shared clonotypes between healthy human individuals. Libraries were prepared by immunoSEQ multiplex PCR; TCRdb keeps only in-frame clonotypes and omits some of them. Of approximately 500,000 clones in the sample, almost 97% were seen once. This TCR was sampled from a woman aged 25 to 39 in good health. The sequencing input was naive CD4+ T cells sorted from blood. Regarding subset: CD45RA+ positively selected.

The CDR3 sequence is CAITKESPDGNGYTF. The CDR3 DNA reads TGTGCCATCACGAAGGAAAGTCCGGACGGAAATGGCTACACCTTC. V is TRBV10-3 and J is TRBJ1-2, with unresolved D. From germline, CDR1 is ENHRY and CDR2 SYGVKD. This CDR3 has 15 residues. V shed 7 bases and J shed 6 bases, with 21 bases lying between them.